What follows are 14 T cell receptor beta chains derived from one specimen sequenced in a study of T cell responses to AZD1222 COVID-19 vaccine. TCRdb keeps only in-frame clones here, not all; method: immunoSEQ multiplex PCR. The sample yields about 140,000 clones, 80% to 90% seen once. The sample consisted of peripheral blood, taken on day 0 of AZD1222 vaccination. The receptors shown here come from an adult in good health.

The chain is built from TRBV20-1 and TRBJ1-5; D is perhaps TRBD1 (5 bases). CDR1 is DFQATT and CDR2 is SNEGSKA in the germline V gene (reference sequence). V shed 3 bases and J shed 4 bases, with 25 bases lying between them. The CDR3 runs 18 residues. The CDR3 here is CSASVPRLGSGRNQPQHF. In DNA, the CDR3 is TGCAGTGCTAGTGTGCCCCGACTTGGTTCAGGGAGGAATCAGCCCCAGCATTTT.

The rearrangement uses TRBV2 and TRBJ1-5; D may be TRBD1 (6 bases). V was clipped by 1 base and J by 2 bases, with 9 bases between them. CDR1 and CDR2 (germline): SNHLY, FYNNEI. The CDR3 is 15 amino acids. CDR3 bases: TGTGCCAGCAGTGAAGACAGGGTGGGCAATCAGCCCCAGCATTTT. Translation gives CASSEDRVGNQPQHF.

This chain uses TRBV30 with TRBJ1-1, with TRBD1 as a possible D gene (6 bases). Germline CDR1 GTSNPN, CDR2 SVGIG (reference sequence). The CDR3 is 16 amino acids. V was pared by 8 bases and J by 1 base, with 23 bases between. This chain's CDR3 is CATAPGHRRANTEAFF. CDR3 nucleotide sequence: TGTGCCACCGCTCCGGGACACCGGCGCGCGAACACTGAAGCTTTCTTT.

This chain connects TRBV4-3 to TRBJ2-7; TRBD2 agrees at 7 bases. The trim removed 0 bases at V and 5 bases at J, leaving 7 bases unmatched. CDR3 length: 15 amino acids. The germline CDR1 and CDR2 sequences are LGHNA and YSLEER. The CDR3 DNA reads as TGCGCCAGCAGCCAAGATATGGGCGGGAGTAACGAGCAGTACTTC. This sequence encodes CASSQDMGGSNEQYF.

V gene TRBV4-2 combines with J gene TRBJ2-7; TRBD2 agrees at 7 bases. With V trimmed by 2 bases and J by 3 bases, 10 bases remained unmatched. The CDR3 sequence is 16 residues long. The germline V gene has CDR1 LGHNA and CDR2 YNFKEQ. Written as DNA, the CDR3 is TGTGCCAGCAGCCAACGGTCTAGCGGAGAAAGCTACGAGCAGTACTTC. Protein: CASSQRSSGESYEQYF.

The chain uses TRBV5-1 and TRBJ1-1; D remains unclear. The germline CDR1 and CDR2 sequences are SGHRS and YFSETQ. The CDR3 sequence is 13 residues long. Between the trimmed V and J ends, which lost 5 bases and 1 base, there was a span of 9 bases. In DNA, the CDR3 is TGCGCCAGCAGGGTTGGGTCGAACACTGAAGCTTTCTTT. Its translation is CASRVGSNTEAFF.

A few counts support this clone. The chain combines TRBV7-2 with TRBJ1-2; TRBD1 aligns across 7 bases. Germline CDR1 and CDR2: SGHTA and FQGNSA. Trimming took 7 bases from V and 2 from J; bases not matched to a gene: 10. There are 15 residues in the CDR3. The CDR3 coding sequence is TGTGCCAGCACCCAAAACAGGGGAAAGAACTATGGCTACACCTTC. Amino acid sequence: CASTQNRGKNYGYTF.

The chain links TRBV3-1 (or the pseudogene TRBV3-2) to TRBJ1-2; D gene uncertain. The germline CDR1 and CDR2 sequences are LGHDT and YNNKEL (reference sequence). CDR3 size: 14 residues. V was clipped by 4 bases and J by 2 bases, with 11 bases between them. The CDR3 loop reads CASSPGSHNYGYTF. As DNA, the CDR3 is TGTGCCAGCAGCCCCGGTAGTCACAACTATGGCTACACCTTC.

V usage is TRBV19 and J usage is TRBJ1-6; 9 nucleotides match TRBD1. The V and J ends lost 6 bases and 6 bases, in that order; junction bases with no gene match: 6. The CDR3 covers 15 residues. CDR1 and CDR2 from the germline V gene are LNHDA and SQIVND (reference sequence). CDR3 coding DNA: TGTGCCAGTAGCCTAGACAGGGGGTCTAATTCACCCCTCCACTTT. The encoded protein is CASSLDRGSNSPLHF. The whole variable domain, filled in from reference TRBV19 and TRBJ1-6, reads DGGITQSPKYLFRKEGQNVTLSCEQNLNHDAMYWYRQDPGQGLRLIYYSQIVNDFQKGDIAEGYSVSREKKESFPLTVTSAQKNPTAFYLCASSLDRGSNSPLHFGNGTRLTVT.

CDR3 region: CASSPGQSTHLPQHF. The DNA of the CDR3 is TGTGCCAGCAGCCCGGGACAGTCGACTCACCTGCCCCAGCATTTT. The chain links TRBV5-5 to TRBJ1-5, with TRBD1 matching over 7 bases. V gave up 4 bases and J gave up 9 bases; unmatched junction bases: 13. This CDR3 has 15 amino acids. Germline V gene data show CDR1 as SGHKS and CDR2 as YYEKEE (reference sequence).

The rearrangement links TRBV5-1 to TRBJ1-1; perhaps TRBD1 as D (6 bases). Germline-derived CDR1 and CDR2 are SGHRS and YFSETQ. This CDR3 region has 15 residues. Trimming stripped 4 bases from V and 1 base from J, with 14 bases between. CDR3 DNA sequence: TGCGCCAGCAGCAGGACAGAGCAAGAGAACACTGAAGCTTTCTTT. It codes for CASSRTEQENTEAFF.

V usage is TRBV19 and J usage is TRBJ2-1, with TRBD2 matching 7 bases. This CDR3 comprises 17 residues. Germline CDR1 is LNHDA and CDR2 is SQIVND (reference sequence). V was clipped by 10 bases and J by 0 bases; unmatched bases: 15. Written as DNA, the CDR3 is TGTGCCACCCGCCTTTTTAGCGGGCCGAGCTCCTACAATGAGCAGTTCTTC. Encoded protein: CATRLFSGPSSYNEQFF. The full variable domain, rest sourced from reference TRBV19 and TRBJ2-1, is DGGITQSPKYLFRKEGQNVTLSCEQNLNHDAMYWYRQDPGQGLRLIYYSQIVNDFQKGDIAEGYSVSREKKESFPLTVTSAQKNPTAFYLCATRLFSGPSSYNEQFFGPGTRLTVL.

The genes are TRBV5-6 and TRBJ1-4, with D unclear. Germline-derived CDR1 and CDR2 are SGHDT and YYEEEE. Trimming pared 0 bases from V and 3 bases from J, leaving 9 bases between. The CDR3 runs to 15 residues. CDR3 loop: CASSLVQNPNEKLFF. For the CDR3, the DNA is TGTGCCAGCAGCTTGGTACAGAACCCTAATGAAAAACTGTTTTTT.

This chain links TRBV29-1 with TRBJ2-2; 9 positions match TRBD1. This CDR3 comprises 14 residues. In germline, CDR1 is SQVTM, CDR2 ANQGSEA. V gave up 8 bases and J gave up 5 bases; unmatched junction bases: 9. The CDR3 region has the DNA TGCAGCACAGGGGGACAGGGAGGGACCGGGGAGCTGTTTTTT. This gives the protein CSTGGQGGTGELFF.